Listed below are T cell receptor beta chains from one sample, sequenced in a study of graft-versus-host responses after intestinal transplantation. Their antigen targets remain unknown. Here immunoSEQ multiplex PCR was the method, and the copy in TCRdb shows in-frame clones only, minus some. The repertoire has about 39,000 clones, 93% of them found once; the top ten carry 21%. Sample: unstimulated CD8+ T cells sorted from spleen or lymph node cells, taken before transplant. All receptors come from a human donor who was the organ donor for an intestinal transplant. CDR3s include the opening cysteine and the closing phenylalanine or tryptophan. D genes are given only for firm matches. The size field is filled for only some rows; it gives once, few, many or a size class.

clone_size d_call j_call v_call cdr3_nt cdr3_aa
. . TRBJ2-5 TRBV7-8 TGTGCCAGCAGCTTTAACAGACAAGAGACCCAGTACTTC CASSFNRQETQYF
. TRBD2 TRBJ2-1 TRBV13 TGTGCCAGCAGCCCTACTAGCGGGGGGAGCTCCTACAATGAGCAGTTCTTC CASSPTSGGSSYNEQFF
. . TRBJ2-4 TRBV4-3 TGCGCCAGCAGCCAACGTGTAGGGCTACTCGCCAAAAACATTCAGTACTTC CASSQRVGLLAKNIQYF
. . TRBJ2-3 TRBV9 TGTGCCAGCAGCGTAGCTCGTACAGGGGAGGATACAGATACGCAGTATTTT CASSVARTGEDTDTQYF
. . TRBJ2-7 TRBV28 TGTGCCAGCAGTTCTGGATACGAGCAGTACTTC CASSSGYEQYF
. . TRBJ1-1 TRBV28 TGCGCCGGGGGAGGGCCGAACACTGAAGCTTTCTTT CAGGGPNTEAFF
. . TRBJ2-1 TRBV2 TGTGCCAGCAGTGCTGGGGGAGGCTCCTACAATGAGCAGTTCTTC CASSAGGGSYNEQFF
. . TRBJ1-1 TRBV27 TGTGCCAGCAGTCCTAGGGTTCTGCACACTGAAGCTTTCTTT CASSPRVLHTEAFF
. . TRBJ2-3 TRBV28 TGTGCCAGCAGTTTTTGGGTTTGGAGGACCCCAACTTTTACAGATACGCAGTATTTT CASSFWVWRTPTFTDTQYF
. . TRBJ2-5 TRBV4-3 TGCGCCAGCAGCCAAGATAAAGAGACCCAGTACTTC CASSQDKETQYF
. . TRBJ1-5 TRBV23-1 TGCGCCAGCAGTCTACCCGATCAGGCTAGCAATCAGCCCCAGCATTTT CASSLPDQASNQPQHF
. TRBD2 TRBJ2-3 TRBV6-5 TGTGCCAGCAGTTTGGAGCGGGAGGAAGGAACAGATACGCAGTATTTT CASSLEREEGTDTQYF
. . TRBJ2-1 TRBV5-1 TGCGCCAGTCGACCGATTAGCGGCAGCTCCTACAATGAGCAGTTCTTC CASRPISGSSYNEQFF
once . TRBJ2-5 TRBV9 TGTGCCAGCAGCGATCAAGAGACCCAGTACTTC CASSDQETQYF
. . TRBJ1-3 TRBV7-9 TGTGCCAGCAGCTTAGCTCCGGGACACTCTGGAAACACCATATATTTT CASSLAPGHSGNTIYF
. . TRBJ2-7 TRBV30 TGTGCCTGGAGTGTACGGCCCGGGGACGTCTACGAGCAGTACTTC CAWSVRPGDVYEQYF
. . TRBJ2-7 TRBV11-2 TGTGCCAGCAGCTCCCTTAGTTTCTCCTACGAGCAGTACTTC CASSSLSFSYEQYF
. . TRBJ2-7 TRBV6-5 TGTGCCAGCAGTTACACCCGCTACGAGCAGTACTTC CASSYTRYEQYF
. TRBD1 TRBJ1-1 TRBV7-9 TGTGCCAGCAGCTTACCGGGACAGAAGAACACTGAAGCTTTCTTT CASSLPGQKNTEAFF
once TRBD1 TRBJ2-2 TRBV27 TGTGCCAGCAGTTGGGTGGGACAGCCGAACACCGGGGAGCTGTTTTTT CASSWVGQPNTGELFF
once . TRBJ2-1 TRBV9 TGTGCCAGCAGCCCCGCTGGGTCGCACAATGAGCAGTTCTTC CASSPAGSHNEQFF
. . TRBJ2-1 TRBV7-9 TGTGCCAGCAGCTTAGCGGACGCTTCCTACTACAATGAGCAGTTCTTC CASSLADASYYNEQFF
. . TRBJ2-1 TRBV7-2 TGTGCCAGCAGCTTACAGCGGATTGGTTTCCGGAATGAGCAGTTCTTC CASSLQRIGFRNEQFF
. TRBD1 TRBJ2-1 TRBV5-8 TGTGCCAGCAGCAAGGCACAGGGGGATGAGCAGTTCTTC CASSKAQGDEQFF
. . TRBJ2-1 TRBV4-2 TGTGCCAGCAGCCCGTCAGCGGGCAAATCCTACAATGAGCAGTTCTTC CASSPSAGKSYNEQFF
. . TRBJ1-1 TRBV5-4 TGTGCCAGCAGCCCAGGCGGGGGGGGCGGCACTGAAGCTTTCTTT CASSPGGGGGTEAFF
. TRBD2 TRBJ2-1 TRBV4-1 TGCGCCAGCAGCCAAGCGACTAGCGGTACTTACAATGAGCAGTTCTTC CASSQATSGTYNEQFF
. TRBD1 TRBJ1-1 TRBV7-8 TGTGCCAGCAGCTTACCACGACAGGGTTTGAACACTGAAGCTTTCTTT CASSLPRQGLNTEAFF
. . TRBJ2-3 TRBV29-1 TGCAGCTCCCGCGGCGGAAGCACAGATACGCAGTATTTT CSSRGGSTDTQYF
. . TRBJ2-7 TRBV6-5 TGTGCCAGCAGTTACTCCGGAGGCTCCTACGAGCAGTACTTC CASSYSGGSYEQYF
. . TRBJ2-5 TRBV7-9 TGTGCCAGCAGCGCCCCAGGGTACCAAGAGACCCAGTACTTC CASSAPGYQETQYF
. . TRBJ2-7 TRBV7-2 TGTGCCAGCAGCCCTAGGGGGGCTGAGGAGCAGTACTTC CASSPRGAEEQYF
. . TRBJ2-7 TRBV7-6 TGTGCCAGCAGCTTAGCGGCGGGACAGACTTCCTACGAGCAGTACTTC CASSLAAGQTSYEQYF
. TRBD2 TRBJ2-1 TRBV11-1 TGTGCCAGCAGCTTACCGACTAGCGGGAGTTACAATGAGCAGTTCTTC CASSLPTSGSYNEQFF
. . TRBJ2-3 TRBV28 TGTGCCAGCTTCCACCCCTATCCTCTTGCGACTAGCACAGATACGCAGTATTTT CASFHPYPLATSTDTQYF
. . TRBJ1-3 TRBV13 TGTGCCAGCAGCTTAACTGGAAACACCATATATTTT CASSLTGNTIYF
. TRBD2 TRBJ2-7 TRBV4-1 TGCGCCAGCAGCCAAGTAGCGGGAGTTTACGAGCAGTACTTC CASSQVAGVYEQYF
. TRBD2 TRBJ2-1 TRBV11-2 TGTGCCAGCAGCCCGGGACTAGTTGTCTATGAGCAGTTCTTC CASSPGLVVYEQFF
. . TRBJ2-4 TRBV5-4 TGTGCCAGCAGCGCACTGACAGGCTTCGGAAACATTCAGTACTTC CASSALTGFGNIQYF
. . TRBJ2-1 TRBV6-1 TGTGCCAGCAGTGAGGGAAACCGATACAATGAGCAGTTCTTC CASSEGNRYNEQFF
. TRBD1 TRBJ2-7 TRBV4-1 TGCGCCAGCAGCCTCCTAGGACAGGGGGTCCACGAGCAGTACTTC CASSLLGQGVHEQYF
. . TRBJ2-4 TRBV9 TGTGCCAGCAGCGTAGTGCGACACTTAGCCAAAAACATTCAGTACTTC CASSVVRHLAKNIQYF
. TRBD2 TRBJ2-7 TRBV13 TGTGCCAGCAGCCCACGCTGGACTAGCGGGAGGGCTCGGCCCTACGAGCAGTACTTC CASSPRWTSGRARPYEQYF
. . TRBJ2-1 TRBV9 TGTGCCAGCAGCGTGAATTGGGCAGGGAGCTCCTACAATGAGCAGTTCTTC CASSVNWAGSSYNEQFF
. . TRBJ2-3 TRBV5-1 TGCGCCAGCAGCTCGGGACTGGGCACAGATACGCAGTATTTT CASSSGLGTDTQYF